A single sample gave rise to the 21 T cell receptor beta chains below, sequenced in a study of cytomegalovirus exposure and HLA in healthy donors. The PCR employed 60 Vbeta primers together with 13 Jbeta primers. Method: immunoSEQ multiplex PCR; TCRdb's copy keeps in-frame clones and lacks some. This sample has 100,000 to 150,000 clones, with about four fifths found just once. The sequenced sample was PBMCs. Source of these receptors: a man aged 18 to 30 in good health and CMV-seronegative.

The CDR3, as DNA: TGTGCCAGCAGCTTAGTCGATGGAGGGGAGAATGAGCAGTTCTTC. Translating gives CASSLVDGGENEQFF. V is TRBV7-6 and J is TRBJ2-1; D may be TRBD2 (6 bases). This CDR3 has 15 amino acids. Trimming took off 1 base at V and 7 bases at J, with 14 bases between the two ends. Germline assignment: CDR1 SGHVS and CDR2 FNYEAQ.

This clone has just one count. The chain uses TRBV19 and TRBJ2-3; 9 positions agree with TRBD2. The CDR3 sequence is 14 residues long. Germline V lookup: CDR1 LNHDA, CDR2 SQIVND (reference sequence). V was pared by 2 bases and J by 8 bases, with 5 bases of the junction left unmatched. In DNA, the CDR3 is TGTGCCAGTAGTATAAAAAAGACTAGCGGTACGCAGTATTTT. Its translation is CASSIKKTSGTQYF.

The chain employs TRBV7-6 and TRBJ2-7; tentatively, D is TRBD1 (5 bases). The length of the CDR3 is 12 residues. Per germline, CDR1 SGHVS and CDR2 FNYEAQ. With 5 bases removed from V and 6 bases from J, the gap between germline ends came to 11 bases. For the CDR3, the DNA is TGTGCCAGCAGCCCCAGGGTTGGCGAGCAGTACTTC. Protein product: CASSPRVGEQYF.

V gene TRBV9 combines with J gene TRBJ2-3; D unresolved. Germline CDR1 SGDLS, CDR2 YYNGEE. This CDR3 spans 14 amino acids. The V and J ends lost 1 base and 2 bases respectively, with 8 bases between them. The CDR3 region is CASSVSHTTDTQYF. CDR3 DNA: TGTGCCAGCAGCGTATCTCACACCACAGATACGCAGTATTTT.

The chain combines TRBV11-2 with TRBJ2-1; 11 positions match TRBD2. Germline CDR1 SGHAT, CDR2 FQNNGV. J lost 6 bases, V lost 3 bases, and 7 bases had no gene match. This CDR3 is 16 amino acids long. The CDR3 DNA is TGTGCCAGCAGCTTTTTAGCGGGGGGGAAACGCAATGAGCAGTTCTTC. This codes for CASSFLAGGKRNEQFF.

The gene calls are TRBV19 and TRBJ1-2; the D gene is possibly TRBD1 (5 bases). The V end was cut by 10 bases, the J end by 1 base, with 10 bases between. Germline V gene data show CDR1 as LNHDA and CDR2 as SQIVND (reference sequence). This CDR3 has 12 amino acids. The CDR3 is CAIRDSNYGYTF. CDR3 nucleotide sequence: TGTGCCATTCGAGACAGTAACTATGGCTACACCTTC.

The chain employs TRBV4-2 and TRBJ2-1; tentative D call: TRBD2 (7 bases). Per the germline V gene, CDR1 is LGHNA and CDR2 is YNFKEQ. There are 18 residues in the CDR3. V was trimmed by 0 bases and J by 7 bases, leaving 22 bases between them. CDR3 DNA: TGTGCCAGCAGCCAAGATGGGGCTATCGGGGGGCCCTGGAATGAGCAGTTCTTC. This encodes CASSQDGAIGGPWNEQFF.

The V gene is TRBV6-5, the J gene TRBJ1-2, with 7 bases fitting TRBD1. Per the germline V gene, CDR1 is MNHEY and CDR2 is SVGAGI. This CDR3 has 13 amino acids. Germline trimming cut 2 bases from V and 7 bases from J; bases unmatched to any gene: 4. CDR3 protein: CASSYLTGFGYTF. CDR3 bases: TGTGCCAGCAGTTACCTGACAGGGTTTGGCTACACCTTC.

This sequence joins TRBV5-1 and TRBJ2-2, with 13 nucleotides matching TRBD2. J gave up 7 bases and V 4 bases, and 7 bases lay outside the gene matches. The CDR3 loop spans 16 amino acids. Per germline, CDR1 SGHRS and CDR2 YFSETQ. The DNA for the CDR3 is TGCGCCAGCAGCGTCACGGGACTAGCGGGGCGCGGGGAGCTGTTTTTT. It encodes CASSVTGLAGRGELFF. Drawing the rest from reference TRBV5-1 and TRBJ2-2, the complete variable domain is KAGVTQTPRYLIKTRGQQVTLSCSPISGHRSVSWYQQTPGQGLQFLFEYFSETQRNKGNFPGRFSGRQFSNSRSEMNVSTLELGDSALYLCASSVTGLAGRGELFFGEGSRLTVL.

In its sample, this clone was seen once. The chain employs TRBV7-6 and TRBJ2-2, with D possibly matching TRBD1 (5 bases). Germline CDR1 and CDR2: SGHVS and FNYEAQ. The CDR3 loop spans 15 amino acids. V lost 6 bases, J lost 5 bases, and 16 bases lay in between. The CDR3 sequence: CASSPGQGTTGELFF. The CDR3 DNA sequence: TGTGCCAGCAGTCCAGGCCAGGGTACTACCGGGGAGCTGTTTTTT.

The gene calls are TRBV27 and TRBJ2-1; D is uncertain. Germline CDR1 MNHEY, CDR2 SMNVEV (reference sequence). V lost 5 bases, J lost 0 bases, and 11 bases lay in between. The CDR3 runs 15 residues. The chain's CDR3 is CASSVSGNSYNEQFF. The CDR3 DNA follows: TGTGCCAGCAGTGTTTCAGGAAACTCCTACAATGAGCAGTTCTTC.

This clone turned up a few times. The chain joins TRBV5-4 to TRBJ2-3; no clear D gene. This CDR3 is 15 amino acids long. Germline CDR1 and CDR2: SGHNT and YYREEE (reference sequence). V lost 0 bases to trimming and J lost 1 base, with 9 bases between them. The CDR3 loop reads CASSLAGPRTDTQYF. CDR3 nucleotide sequence: TGTGCCAGCAGCTTGGCTGGGCCGCGCACAGATACGCAGTATTTT.

V usage is TRBV5-4 and J usage is TRBJ1-1; D is unclear. Germline lookup yields CDR1 SGHNT and CDR2 YYREEE (reference sequence). The CDR3 runs 15 residues. V was pared by 2 bases and J by 0 bases, with 11 bases between. The CDR3 coding sequence is TGTGCCAGCAGCTTAATACCCCAGGTGAACACTGAAGCTTTCTTT. This sequence encodes CASSLIPQVNTEAFF.

The chain combines TRBV19 with TRBJ2-6, with TRBD2 as a possible D gene (5 bases). This CDR3 has 14 amino acids. The V end lost 6 bases, the J end lost 4 bases, and 10 bases lay between the germline ends. Germline CDR1 reads LNHDA; CDR2 reads SQIVND (reference sequence). The CDR3 loop is CASRLGGGANVLTF. CDR3 in DNA: TGTGCCAGTAGGCTAGGCGGGGGGGCCAACGTCCTGACTTTC.

The chain is built from TRBV2 and TRBJ2-2; 7 bases agree with TRBD1. The V and J ends lost 8 bases and 0 bases, in that order; junction bases with no gene match: 3. Looked up from germline, CDR1 is SNHLY and CDR2 is FYNNEI. The CDR3 length is 14 residues. The CDR3 DNA reads TGTGCCAGCTCCGGGACAGCGAACACCGGGGAGCTGTTTTTT. Translating gives CASSGTANTGELFF.

CDR3 coding DNA: TGTGCCAGCAGCAGAGAGGGTAGGGCTGGCAGTTTCTATAATTCACCCCTCCACTTT. This gives the protein CASSREGRAGSFYNSPLHF. The V and J genes are TRBV11-2 and TRBJ1-6; D is unclear. The CDR3 extends over 19 amino acids. V lost 5 bases, J lost 3 bases, and 23 bases lay in between. The germline V gene encodes CDR1 SGHAT and CDR2 FQNNGV.

This clone was observed a few times. The chain uses TRBV12-5 and TRBJ2-5; D perhaps matches TRBD1 (5 bases). CDR1 LGHNT and CDR2 FRNRAP come from the germline V gene. V was cut by 0 bases and J by 10 bases, with 18 bases left in between. The CDR3 consists of 15 residues. CDR3 bases: TGTGCTAGTGGTTTGGTGGTAGGGCCCCCAGGGAACCAGTACTTC. Its translation: CASGLVVGPPGNQYF. The full variable domain, with the rest looked up from reference TRBV12-5 and TRBJ2-5, is DARVTQTPRHKVTEMGQEVTMRCQPILGHNTVFWYRQTMMQGLELLAYFRNRAPLDDSGMPKDRFSAEMPDATLATLKIQPSEPRDSAVYFCASGLVVGPPGNQYFGPGTRLLVL.

The chain uses TRBV6-5 and TRBJ1-1, with a tentative D call TRBD1 (6 bases). The V end was cut by 2 bases, the J end by 6 bases, with 13 bases between. The germline V gene encodes CDR1 MNHEY and CDR2 SVGAGI. The CDR3 totals 14 residues. The CDR3 DNA reads as TGTGCCAGCAGTTACGAGGGGGTGGTCGCTGAAGCTTTCTTT. Amino acids: CASSYEGVVAEAFF.

The chain carries TRBV19 and TRBJ2-7, with TRBD1 matching 11 bases. CDR3 length: 15 residues. J lost 0 bases, V lost 4 bases, and 2 bases had no gene match. Germline loops: CDR1 LNHDA, CDR2 SQIVND (reference sequence). In DNA form, the CDR3 reads TGTGCCAGTAGTAGCGGGACAGGGGGCTCCTACGAGCAGTACTTC. Translating it yields CASSSGTGGSYEQYF.

This clone occurred once. The rearrangement joins TRBV2 to TRBJ2-3, with 12 bases aligning to TRBD2. The CDR3 extends over 20 amino acids. CDR1 and CDR2 (germline): SNHLY, FYNNEI. The V gene end was trimmed by 4 bases and the J gene end by 7 bases; junction bases not matched to a gene: 21. CDR3 sequence (DNA): TGTGCCAGCAGTGTCCTTTTTGTCGGGTCCTCTAGCGGGGGGGAGCATACGCAGTATTTT. This translates into CASSVLFVGSSSGGEHTQYF.

The chain employs TRBV13 and TRBJ1-2, with D tentatively TRBD1 (5 bases). The V end lost 5 bases, the J end lost 4 bases, and 20 bases lay between the germline ends. The CDR3 extends over 16 amino acids. In germline, CDR1 is PRHDT, CDR2 FYEKMQ (reference sequence). CDR3 region: CASSLRLVGRAYGYTF. Here the CDR3 DNA reads TGTGCCAGCAGCCTACGCTTAGTAGGCAGGGCCTATGGCTACACCTTC. Full variable domain (outside the CDR3, taken from reference TRBV13 and TRBJ1-2): AAGVIQSPRHLIKEKRETATLKCYPIPRHDTVYWYQQGPGQDPQFLISFYEKMQSDKGSIPDRFSAQQFSDYHSELNMSSLELGDSALYFCASSLRLVGRAYGYTFGSGTRLTVV.